This T cell receptor (beta chain) was found in a study of identical twins. V lost 4 bases to trimming and J lost 3 bases, with 14 bases between them. There are 15 residues in the CDR3. CDR1 is MDHEN and CDR2 is SYDVKM in the germline V gene. TCRdb independently ran MiXCR on the 5' RACE reads; one entry per CDR3 protein. In the table there are more than 1.5 million distinct CDR3 sequences, 25% to 35% of which are singletons. This clonotype appeared many times. The receptor was isolated from a newborn girl in good health. The sequenced material came from cord blood. The gene calls are TRBV28 and TRBJ2-3; D is perhaps TRBD2 (6 bases). CDR3 region: CASSSSTGETDTQYF. CDR3 DNA sequence: TGTGCCAGCAGTTCCTCCACGGGGGAGACAGATACGCAGTATTTT.